This T cell receptor (beta chain) was documented in a study of response to subunit inactivated influenza vaccine. The study's findings and limits: Authors suggested each seasonal influenza vaccination recruits few new T cells.

TCRdb analysed the RT-PCR reads with MiXCR anew, one entry per CDR3 protein. The data contain about 310,000 distinct CDR3 sequences, about a fifth of them singletons. V lost 7 bases to trimming and J lost 10 bases; unmatched junction nucleotides: 7. The CDR3 is 13 residues long. The germline gives CDR1 MNHEY, CDR2 SVGEGT. To note about this clonotype: What it recognizes is unknown.

J is TRBJ1-6 and V is TRBV6-2 or TRBV6-3, with TRBD1 identical over 7 bases. The TCR originated in a man between 50 and 75 years old who received an inactivated influenza vaccine. This sample comprised PBMCs from blood, obtained 21 months after vaccination. The CDR3 loop is CASNDRVDSPLHF. The CDR3 region has the DNA TGTGCCAGCAACGACAGGGTTGACTCACCCCTCCACTTT.